This TCR beta chain was captured in a study of neurological immune-mediated disorders (dated by TCRdb to 2018 to 2020). With respect to the entire study: Among the roughly 34 multiple sclerosis patients, relapsing-remitting MS was present in approximately 31 and secondary progressive MS was present in 3. Using UMI-based sequencing, the study compared peripheral blood TCR-beta repertoires from patients with HTLV-I-associated myelopathy (HAM/TSP), patients with multiple sclerosis, and healthy controls. Alongside PBMC samples, the set of fewer than 110 TCR-beta libraries contained longitudinal samples, technical triplicates, and paired CD4+ and CD8+ T-cell subsets that had been sorted. Of the 68 subjects in the cohort, about 14 were HAM/TSP patients, about 35 were multiple sclerosis patients, and around 20 were healthy controls. The full study reports these points: TCR clonal expansion was highest in HAM/TSP patients and lowest in MS patients, with MS patients falling below even healthy controls. No identical CDR3 amino acid sequences were found to be shared among expanded clones across subjects, suggesting that TCR-beta repertoires were private in all groups. The MS cluster was not associated with any clinical or MRI features, and the authors stated that larger cohorts are needed. Phylogenetic analysis grouped repertoires from 18 of 34 MS patients into a cluster of related CDR3 sequences, suggesting a possible repertoire-level signature.

cDNA synthesis used template-switch 5'RACE with a primer carrying a 10-nucleotide random unique molecular identifier tagging each TCR transcript. Each sequencing run produced over 160 million TCR-beta sequences covering 15-18 subjects. The RNeasy kit was used for extraction of total RNA. TCR-beta VDJ regions were amplified with primers for the TCR constant region and the 5'RACE anchor, using the KAPA Real-time Library Amplification kit. Sample indexes and Illumina adaptors were added in a first PCR, after which library yield was increased in a second PCR. After Ampure bead purification, the roughly 650 bp TCR product was size-selected on a 2% E-gel SizeSelection system. Before pooling, library quality was assessed on a Bioanalyzer, concentration was determined with Qubit, and library quantification was performed with the Kapa Library Quantification kit. Paired-end 2 x 150 bp sequencing of the libraries was performed on an Illumina HiSeq 2500. To increase sequence diversity, roughly 24-31% phiX was spiked into each library pool. The study's own analysis went as follows. The UMI-based MiGEC pipeline processed quality-filtered reads and removed over 90% of raw TCR sequences during error correction. VDJ genes were aligned to IMGT germline references, and each clonotype was defined by a unique CDR3 amino acid sequence together with V-J genes. Clonal expansion, Shannon diversity and CDR3 relatedness (CalcPairwiseDistances, ClusterSamples) were evaluated with VDJtools, and phylogenetic trees were built with CLCbio workbench. A clone was classed as expanded if it had 8 or more unique UMIs, a cutoff based on coefficient-of-variation modelling across technical triplicates. TCRdb reran the public reads through fastp at Q25 and MiXCR, keeping productive beta chains. Rows matching on CDR3 protein sequence are summarized as one entry with the most common DNA and genes. The V and J calls and clone size are TCRdb's, not the authors'. This sample lists tens of thousands of distinct CDR3 sequences; 3.4% were detected once. Jointly, the top ten make up 3% to 4% of the sample.

There are 19 amino acids in the CDR3, from cysteine to phenylalanine inclusive. Only the CDR3 portion is preserved as DNA: 57 bases, with reading frame beginning at the first base. The CDR1 and CDR2 encoded by the germline V gene (reference sequence) are SEHNR and FQNEAQ. Trimmed from V: 5 bases; trimmed from J: 2 bases; junction bases lacking a gene match: 18. For the unsorted PBMC libraries, 2 million PBMCs were stored in RNAlater at -80 degrees C until RNA extraction and were used to generate the libraries. Multiple sclerosis patients were enrolled in a US clinical protocol under which disease progression was evaluated by magnetic resonance imaging. PBMCs were separated from peripheral blood using Ficoll-Hypaque density gradient centrifugation and then cryopreserved in liquid nitrogen. The table lists this clonotype with many counts. Its antigen is still unknown. No base quality information exists; no much larger clone differs at one position.

Sample: PBMCs. This chain joins TRBV7-9 to TRBJ2-7, with 10 bases matching TRBD2. The TCR sequence derives from a man aged 40-49 years with multiple sclerosis. This receptor has the CDR3 CASSPRWLAGASLAYEQYF. The sequence in DNA is TGTGCCAGCAGCCCCAGATGGCTAGCGGGAGCTTCCTTGGCCTACGAGCAGTACTTC.